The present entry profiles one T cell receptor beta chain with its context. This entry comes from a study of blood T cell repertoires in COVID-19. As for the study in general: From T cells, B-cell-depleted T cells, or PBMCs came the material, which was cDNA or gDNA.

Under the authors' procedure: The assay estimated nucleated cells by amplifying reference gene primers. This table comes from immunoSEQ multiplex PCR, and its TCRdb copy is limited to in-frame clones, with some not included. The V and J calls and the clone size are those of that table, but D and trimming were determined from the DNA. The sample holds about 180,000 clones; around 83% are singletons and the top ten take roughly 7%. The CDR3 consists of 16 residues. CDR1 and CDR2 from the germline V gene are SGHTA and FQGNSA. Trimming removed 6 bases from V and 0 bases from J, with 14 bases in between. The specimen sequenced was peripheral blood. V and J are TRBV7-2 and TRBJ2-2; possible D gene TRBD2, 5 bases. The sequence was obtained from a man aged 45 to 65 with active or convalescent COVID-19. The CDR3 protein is CASRKNAGSNTGELFF. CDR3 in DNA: TGTGCCAGCAGGAAGAATGCGGGTTCGAACACCGGGGAGCTGTTTTTT.